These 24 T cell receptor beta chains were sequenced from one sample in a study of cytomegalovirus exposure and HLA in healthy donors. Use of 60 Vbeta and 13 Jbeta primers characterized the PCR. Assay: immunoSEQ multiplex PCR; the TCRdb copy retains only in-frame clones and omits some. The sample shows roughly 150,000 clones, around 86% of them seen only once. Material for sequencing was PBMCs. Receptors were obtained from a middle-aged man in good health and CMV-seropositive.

CDR3 sequence (DNA): TGTGCCAGCAGTCGGGACTTGACCTACGAGCAGTACTTC. Translation gives CASSRDLTYEQYF. The J gene is TRBJ2-7, the V gene TRBV6-1; D is possibly TRBD2 (6 bases). The CDR3 is 13 residues long. Trimming left V 5 bases short and J 2 bases short, with 10 bases between. Germline V gene sequence: CDR1 MNHNS, CDR2 SASEGT.

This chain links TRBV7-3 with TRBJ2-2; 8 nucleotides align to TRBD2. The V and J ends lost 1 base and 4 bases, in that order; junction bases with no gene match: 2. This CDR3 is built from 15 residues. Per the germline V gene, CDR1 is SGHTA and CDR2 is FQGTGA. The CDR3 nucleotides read TGTGCCAGCAGCTTAAGCCTAGCGGGCACCGGGGAGCTGTTTTTT. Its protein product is CASSLSLAGTGELFF. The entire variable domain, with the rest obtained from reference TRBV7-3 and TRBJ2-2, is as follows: GAGVSQTPSNKVTEKGKYVELRCDPISGHTALYWYRQSLGQGPEFLIYFQGTGAADDSGLPNDRFFAVRPEGSVSTLKIQRTERGDSAVYLCASSLSLAGTGELFFGEGSRLTVL.

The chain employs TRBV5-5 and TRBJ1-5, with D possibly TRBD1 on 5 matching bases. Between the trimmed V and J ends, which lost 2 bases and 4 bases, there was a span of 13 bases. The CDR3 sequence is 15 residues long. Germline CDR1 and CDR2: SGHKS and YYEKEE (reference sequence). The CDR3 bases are TGTGCCAGCAGCTTTTCCCAGGGACTAAATCAGCCCCAGCATTTT. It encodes CASSFSQGLNQPQHF.

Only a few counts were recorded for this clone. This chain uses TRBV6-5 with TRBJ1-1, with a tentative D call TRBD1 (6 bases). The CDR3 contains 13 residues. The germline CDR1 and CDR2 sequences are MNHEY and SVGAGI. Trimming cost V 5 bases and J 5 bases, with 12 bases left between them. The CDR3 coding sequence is TGTGCCAGCAGTCTGGGGCAGGGGACTGAAGCTTTCTTT. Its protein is CASSLGQGTEAFF.

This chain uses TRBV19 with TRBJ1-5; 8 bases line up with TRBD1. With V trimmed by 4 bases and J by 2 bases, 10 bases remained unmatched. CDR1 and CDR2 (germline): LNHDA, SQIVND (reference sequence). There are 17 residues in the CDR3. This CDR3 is CASSTGWTGTGNQPQHF. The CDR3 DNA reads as TGTGCCAGTAGTACCGGCTGGACAGGGACGGGCAATCAGCCCCAGCATTTT. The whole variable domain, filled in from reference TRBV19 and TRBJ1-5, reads DGGITQSPKYLFRKEGQNVTLSCEQNLNHDAMYWYRQDPGQGLRLIYYSQIVNDFQKGDIAEGYSVSREKKESFPLTVTSAQKNPTAFYLCASSTGWTGTGNQPQHFGDGTRLSIL.

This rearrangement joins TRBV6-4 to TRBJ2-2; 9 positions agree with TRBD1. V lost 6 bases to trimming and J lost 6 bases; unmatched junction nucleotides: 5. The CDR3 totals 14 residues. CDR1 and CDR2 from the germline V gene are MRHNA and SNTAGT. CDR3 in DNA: TGTGCCAGCAGGGAACAGGGGGCGGCCGGGGAGCTGTTTTTT. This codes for CASREQGAAGELFF.

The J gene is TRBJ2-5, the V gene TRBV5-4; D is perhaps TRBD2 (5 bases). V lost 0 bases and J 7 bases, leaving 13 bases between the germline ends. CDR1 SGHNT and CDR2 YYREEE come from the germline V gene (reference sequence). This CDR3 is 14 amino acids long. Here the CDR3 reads CASSLEVAEGTQYF. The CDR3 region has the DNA TGTGCCAGCAGCTTGGAGGTAGCTGAGGGGACCCAGTACTTC.

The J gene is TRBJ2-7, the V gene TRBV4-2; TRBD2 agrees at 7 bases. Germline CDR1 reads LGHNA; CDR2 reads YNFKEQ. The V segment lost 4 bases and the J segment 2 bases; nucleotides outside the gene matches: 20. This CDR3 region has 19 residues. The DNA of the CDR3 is TGTGCCAGCAGCCCACCCGGGACTACCTTAGACACCAGGACCTACGAGCAGTACTTC. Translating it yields CASSPPGTTLDTRTYEQYF.

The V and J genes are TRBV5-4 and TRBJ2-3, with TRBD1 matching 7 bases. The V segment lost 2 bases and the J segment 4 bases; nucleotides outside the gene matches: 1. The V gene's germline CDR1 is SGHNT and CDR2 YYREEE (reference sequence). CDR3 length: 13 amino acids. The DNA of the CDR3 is TGTGCCAGCAGCTTAAGGGGGCCAGATACGCAGTATTTT. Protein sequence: CASSLRGPDTQYF.

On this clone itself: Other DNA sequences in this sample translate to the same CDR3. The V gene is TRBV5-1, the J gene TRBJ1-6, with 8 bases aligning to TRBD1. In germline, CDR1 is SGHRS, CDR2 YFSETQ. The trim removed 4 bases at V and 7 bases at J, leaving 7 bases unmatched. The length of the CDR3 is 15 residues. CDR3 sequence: CASSLGTGGNSPLHF. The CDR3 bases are TGCGCCAGCAGCCTGGGGACAGGAGGAAATTCACCCCTCCACTTT.

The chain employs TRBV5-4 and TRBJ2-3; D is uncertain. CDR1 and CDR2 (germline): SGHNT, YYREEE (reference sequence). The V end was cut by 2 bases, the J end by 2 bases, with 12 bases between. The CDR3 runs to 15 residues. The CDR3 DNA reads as TGTGCCAGCAGCTTACCGACTGGTTACACAGATACGCAGTATTTT. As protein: CASSLPTGYTDTQYF.

The CDR3 is CATSPGLGNTIYF. In DNA form, the CDR3 reads TGTGCCACCAGCCCCGGACTCGGAAACACCATATATTTT. The V gene is TRBV15, the J gene TRBJ1-3; no reliable D call. The length of the CDR3 is 13 residues. Trimming stripped 5 bases from V and 4 bases from J, with 9 bases between. Germline CDR1 and CDR2: LNHNV and YYDKDF (reference sequence).

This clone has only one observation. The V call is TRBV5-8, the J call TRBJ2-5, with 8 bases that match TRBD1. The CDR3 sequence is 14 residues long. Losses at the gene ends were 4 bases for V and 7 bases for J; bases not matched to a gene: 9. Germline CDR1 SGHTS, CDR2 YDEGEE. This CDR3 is CASSPRQGSGTQYF. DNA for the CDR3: TGTGCCAGCAGCCCTCGACAGGGGAGCGGGACCCAGTACTTC.

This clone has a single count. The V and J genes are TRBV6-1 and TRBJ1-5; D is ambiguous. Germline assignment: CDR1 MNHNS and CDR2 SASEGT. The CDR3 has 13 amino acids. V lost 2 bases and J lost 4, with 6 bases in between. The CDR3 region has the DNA TGTGCCAGCAGTGAACGGGGAAATCAGCCCCAGCATTTT. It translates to CASSERGNQPQHF.

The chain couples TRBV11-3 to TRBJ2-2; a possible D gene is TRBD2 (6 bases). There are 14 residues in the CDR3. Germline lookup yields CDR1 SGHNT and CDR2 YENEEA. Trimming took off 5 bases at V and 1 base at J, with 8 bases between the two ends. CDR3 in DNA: TGTGCCAGCAGCGTGGGACTGAACACCGGGGAGCTGTTTTTT. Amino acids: CASSVGLNTGELFF.

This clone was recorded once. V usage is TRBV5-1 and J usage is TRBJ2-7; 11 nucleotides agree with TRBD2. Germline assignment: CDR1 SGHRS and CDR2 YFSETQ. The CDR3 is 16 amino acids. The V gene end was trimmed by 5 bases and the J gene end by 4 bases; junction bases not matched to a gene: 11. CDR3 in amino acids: CASSGGPGLAVYEQYF. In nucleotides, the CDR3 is TGCGCCAGCAGTGGGGGACCGGGACTAGCGGTATACGAGCAGTACTTC.

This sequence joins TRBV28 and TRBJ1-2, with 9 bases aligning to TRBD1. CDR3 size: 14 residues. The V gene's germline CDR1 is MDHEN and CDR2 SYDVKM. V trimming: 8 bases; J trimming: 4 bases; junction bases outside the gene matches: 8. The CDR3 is CASGTQGAGYGYTF. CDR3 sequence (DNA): TGTGCCAGCGGAACACAGGGGGCGGGCTATGGCTACACCTTC.

CDR3 loop: CASSVLNTGELFF. The CDR3 bases are TGTGCCAGCAGCGTGTTGAACACCGGGGAGCTGTTTTTT. The chain couples TRBV28 to TRBJ2-2; D unclear. V dropped 6 bases and J dropped 1 base, with 6 bases sitting between them. From germline, CDR1 is MDHEN and CDR2 SYDVKM. The CDR3 is made up of 13 amino acids.

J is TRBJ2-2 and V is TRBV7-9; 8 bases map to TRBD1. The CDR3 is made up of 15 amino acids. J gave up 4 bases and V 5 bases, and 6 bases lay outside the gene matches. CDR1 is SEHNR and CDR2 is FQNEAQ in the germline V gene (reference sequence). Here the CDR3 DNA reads TGTGCCAGCAGCCAGACAGGGGATAGCACCGGGGAGCTGTTTTTT. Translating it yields CASSQTGDSTGELFF.

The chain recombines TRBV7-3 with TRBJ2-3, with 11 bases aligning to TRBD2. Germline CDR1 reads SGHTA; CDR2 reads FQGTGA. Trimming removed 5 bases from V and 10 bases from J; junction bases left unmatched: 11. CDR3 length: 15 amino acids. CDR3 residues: CASSRIAGGPESQYF. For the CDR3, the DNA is TGTGCCAGCAGCCGAATAGCGGGAGGGCCGGAGTCGCAGTATTTT. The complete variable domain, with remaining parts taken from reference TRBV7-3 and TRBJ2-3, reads GAGVSQTPSNKVTEKGKYVELRCDPISGHTALYWYRQSLGQGPEFLIYFQGTGAADDSGLPNDRFFAVRPEGSVSTLKIQRTERGDSAVYLCASSRIAGGPESQYFGPGTRLTVL.

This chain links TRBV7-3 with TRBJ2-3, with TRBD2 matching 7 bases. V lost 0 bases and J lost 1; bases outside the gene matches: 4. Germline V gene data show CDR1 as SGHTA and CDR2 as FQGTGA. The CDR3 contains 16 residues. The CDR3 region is CASSLTATSGTDTQYF. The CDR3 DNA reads TGTGCCAGCAGCTTAACAGCTACTAGCGGCACAGATACGCAGTATTTT.

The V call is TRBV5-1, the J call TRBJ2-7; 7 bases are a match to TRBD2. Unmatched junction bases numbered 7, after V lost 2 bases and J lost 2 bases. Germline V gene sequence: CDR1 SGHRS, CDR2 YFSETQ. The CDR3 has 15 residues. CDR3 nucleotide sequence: TGCGCCAGCAGCTTCCGGTGGACTAGGACCTACGAGCAGTACTTC. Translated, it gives CASSFRWTRTYEQYF.

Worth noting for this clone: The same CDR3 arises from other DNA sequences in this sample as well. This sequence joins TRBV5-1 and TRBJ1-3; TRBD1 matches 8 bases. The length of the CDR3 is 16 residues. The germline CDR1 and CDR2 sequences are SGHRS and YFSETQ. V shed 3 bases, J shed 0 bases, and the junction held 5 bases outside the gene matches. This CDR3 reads CASSWGQVGSGNTIYF. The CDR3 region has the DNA TGCGCCAGCAGCTGGGGACAGGTTGGCTCTGGAAACACCATATATTTT.

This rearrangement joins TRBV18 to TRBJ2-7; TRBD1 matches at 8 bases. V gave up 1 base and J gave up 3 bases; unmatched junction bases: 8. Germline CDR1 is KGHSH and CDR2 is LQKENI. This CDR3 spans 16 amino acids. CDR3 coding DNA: TGTGCCAGCTCACCACAGTCCAGGACAGGGAACTACGAGCAGTACTTC. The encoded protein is CASSPQSRTGNYEQYF.